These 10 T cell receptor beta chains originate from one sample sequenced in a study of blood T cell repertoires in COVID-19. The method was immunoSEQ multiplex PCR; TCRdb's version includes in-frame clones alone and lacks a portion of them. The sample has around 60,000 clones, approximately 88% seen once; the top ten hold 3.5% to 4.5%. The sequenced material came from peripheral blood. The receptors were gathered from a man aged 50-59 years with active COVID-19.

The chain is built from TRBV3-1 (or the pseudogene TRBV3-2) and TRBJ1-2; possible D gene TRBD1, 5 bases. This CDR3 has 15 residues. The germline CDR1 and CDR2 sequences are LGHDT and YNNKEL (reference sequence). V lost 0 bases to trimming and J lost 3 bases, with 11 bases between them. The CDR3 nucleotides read TGTGCCAGCAGCCAAGAATCTGTAGGGGACTATGGCTACACCTTC. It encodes CASSQESVGDYGYTF.

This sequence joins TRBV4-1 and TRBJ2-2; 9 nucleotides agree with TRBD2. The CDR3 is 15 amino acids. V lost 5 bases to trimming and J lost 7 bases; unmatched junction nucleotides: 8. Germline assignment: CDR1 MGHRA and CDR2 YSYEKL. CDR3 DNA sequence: TGCGCCAGCAGCACCACCGGGACTAGCATCGGGGAGCTGTTTTTT. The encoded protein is CASSTTGTSIGELFF.

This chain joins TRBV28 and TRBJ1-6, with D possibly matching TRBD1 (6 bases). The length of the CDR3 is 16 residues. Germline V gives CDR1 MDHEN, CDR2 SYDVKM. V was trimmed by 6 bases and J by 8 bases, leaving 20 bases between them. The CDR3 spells CASSSTGQGSYSPLHF. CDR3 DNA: TGTGCCAGCAGCTCGACAGGTCAAGGGAGTTATTCACCCCTCCACTTT. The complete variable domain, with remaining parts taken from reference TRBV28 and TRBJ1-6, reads DVKVTQSSRYLVKRTGEKVFLECVQDMDHENMFWYRQDPGLGLRLIYFSYDVKMKEKGDIPEGYSVSREKKERFSLILESASTNQTSMYLCASSSTGQGSYSPLHFGNGTRLTVT.

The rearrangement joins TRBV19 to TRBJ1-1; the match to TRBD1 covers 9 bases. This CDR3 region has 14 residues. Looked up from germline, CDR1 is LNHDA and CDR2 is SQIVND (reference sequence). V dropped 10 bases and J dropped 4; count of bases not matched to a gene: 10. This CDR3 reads CATKQGALSTEAFF. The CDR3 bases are TGTGCCACAAAACAGGGGGCGTTAAGCACTGAAGCTTTCTTT.

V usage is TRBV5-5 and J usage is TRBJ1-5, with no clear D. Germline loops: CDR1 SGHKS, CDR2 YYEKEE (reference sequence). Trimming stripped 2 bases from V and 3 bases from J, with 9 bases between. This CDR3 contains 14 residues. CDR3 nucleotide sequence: TGTGCCAGCAGCTTAGACGCGGCCAATCAGCCCCAGCATTTT. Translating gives CASSLDAANQPQHF.

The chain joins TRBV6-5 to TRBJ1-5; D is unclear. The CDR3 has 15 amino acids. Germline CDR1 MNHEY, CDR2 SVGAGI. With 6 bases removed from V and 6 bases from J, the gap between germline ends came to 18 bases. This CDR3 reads CASRPQEARFQPQHF. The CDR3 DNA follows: TGTGCCAGCAGGCCCCAGGAGGCGAGATTTCAGCCCCAGCATTTT.

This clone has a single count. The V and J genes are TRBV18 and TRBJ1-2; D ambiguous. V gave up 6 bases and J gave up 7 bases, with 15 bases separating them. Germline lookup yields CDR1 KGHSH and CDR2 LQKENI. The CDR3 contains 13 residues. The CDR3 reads CASSPSVEGGYTF. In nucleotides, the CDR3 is TGTGCCAGCTCCCCGTCAGTGGAGGGTGGCTACACCTTC.

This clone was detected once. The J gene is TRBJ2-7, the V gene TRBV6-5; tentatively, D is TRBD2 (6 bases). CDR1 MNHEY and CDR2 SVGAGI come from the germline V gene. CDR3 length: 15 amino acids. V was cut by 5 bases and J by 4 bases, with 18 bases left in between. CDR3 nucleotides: TGTGCCAGCAGTCCAACGGGGTGGGCGGGATACGAGCAGTACTTC. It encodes CASSPTGWAGYEQYF.

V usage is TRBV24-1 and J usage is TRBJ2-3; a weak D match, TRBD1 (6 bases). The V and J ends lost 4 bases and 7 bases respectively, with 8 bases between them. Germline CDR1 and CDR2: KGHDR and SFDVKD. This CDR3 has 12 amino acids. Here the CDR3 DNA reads TGTGCCACCAGTGAACAGGGATATACGCAGTATTTT. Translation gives CATSEQGYTQYF.

CDR3: CATRDRGWMNTEAFF. Here the CDR3 DNA reads TGTGCCACCAGGGACAGGGGGTGGATGAACACTGAAGCTTTCTTT. The chain has TRBV15 and TRBJ1-1, with TRBD1 matching over 10 bases. The CDR3 extends over 15 amino acids. With V trimmed by 6 bases and J by 0 bases, 4 bases remained unmatched. Per the germline V gene, CDR1 is LNHNV and CDR2 is YYDKDF (reference sequence).